One and the same sample provided the 7 T cell receptor beta chains below, sequenced in a study of control samples from healthy donors and cancer patients. Libraries were prepared by immunoSEQ multiplex PCR; TCRdb keeps only in-frame clonotypes and omits some of them. Of 98,000 or so clones listed, 88% are singletons. The sequenced material came from blood. The origin of the receptors is a woman in her sixties or seventies in good health.

About this clone: Different DNA sequences within this sample yield the same CDR3. This sequence joins TRBV6-5 and TRBJ1-2, with D perhaps matching TRBD1 (6 bases). This CDR3 region has 12 residues. The V gene's germline CDR1 is MNHEY and CDR2 SVGAGI. Trimming left V 6 bases short and J 8 bases short, with 13 bases between. CDR3 in amino acids: CASSPQGGGYTF. The CDR3 DNA sequence: TGTGCCAGCAGCCCACAGGGTGGCGGCTACACCTTC.

J is TRBJ2-2 and V is TRBV6-1; perhaps TRBD2 as D (5 bases). The CDR3 sequence is 14 residues long. Germline CDR1 reads MNHNS; CDR2 reads SASEGT. V gave up 1 base and J gave up 6 bases, with 9 bases separating them. The CDR3 nucleotides are TGTGCCAGCAGTGAAGGAGGGTATCCCGGGGAGCTGTTTTTT. Translated: CASSEGGYPGELFF.

The rearrangement links TRBV5-4 to TRBJ1-2; a weak D match, TRBD1 (5 bases). Between the trimmed V and J ends, which lost 2 bases and 10 bases, there was a span of 15 bases. CDR3 length: 13 amino acids. Germline V gene data show CDR1 as SGHNT and CDR2 as YYREEE (reference sequence). The CDR3 bases are TGTGCCAGCAGCTTTGGAGGGGACGCCATCTACACCTTC. Its protein is CASSFGGDAIYTF. The full variable domain, rest sourced from reference TRBV5-4 and TRBJ1-2, is ETGVTQSPTHLIKTRGQQVTLRCSSQSGHNTVSWYQQALGQGPQFIFQYYREEENGRGNFPPRFSGLQFPNYSSELNVNALELDDSALYLCASSFGGDAIYTFGSGTRLTVV.

Concerning this clone itself: Other DNA variants within this sample encode the same CDR3. The chain couples TRBV12-3 or TRBV12-4 to TRBJ1-1, with D unresolved. The length of the CDR3 is 12 residues. Trimming left V 2 bases short and J 4 bases short, with 5 bases between. The CDR3 sequence: CASSLSVTEAFF. For the CDR3, the DNA is TGTGCCAGCAGTTTAAGTGTCACTGAAGCTTTCTTT.

This chain connects TRBV5-6 to TRBJ1-4; 8 nucleotides line up with TRBD1. The J segment lost 6 bases and the V segment lost 6 bases, leaving 10 bases of the junction unmatched. The CDR3 is 15 amino acids. CDR1 SGHDT and CDR2 YYEEEE come from the germline V gene. In DNA, the CDR3 is TGTGCCAGCACCTTCCGGACAGGGACCCATGAAAAACTGTTTTTT. It yields the protein CASTFRTGTHEKLFF.

V gene TRBV3-1 (or the pseudogene TRBV3-2) combines with J gene TRBJ1-3; no firm D call. Per the germline V gene, CDR1 is LGHDT and CDR2 is YNNKEL (reference sequence). The germline V and J ends were trimmed by 0 bases and 0 bases, with 9 bases remaining between them. This CDR3 contains 16 residues. The CDR3 loop reads CASSQELTASGNTIYF. The CDR3, as DNA: TGTGCCAGCAGCCAAGAACTGACGGCCTCTGGAAACACCATATATTTT.

The chain is built from TRBV15 and TRBJ2-4; TRBD1 aligns across 11 bases. This CDR3 has 15 amino acids. V was clipped by 1 base and J by 8 bases; unmatched bases: 4. Per germline, CDR1 LNHNV and CDR2 YYDKDF (reference sequence). The CDR3 bases are TGTGCCACCAGCAGAGCCGGACAGGGGGCGGACATTCAGTACTTC. Translated: CATSRAGQGADIQYF.